The source of this T cell receptor beta chain is a study of blood T cell repertoires in COVID-19. Study in general: Whether acute or convalescent, the COVID-19 samples came from the United States, Italy and Spain. The cDNA or gDNA used as material had been derived from T cells, B-cell-depleted T cells, or PBMCs.

V lost 0 bases, J lost 6 bases, and 7 bases stayed unmatched. The CDR3 sequence is 16 residues long. CDR1 is LNHNV and CDR2 is YYDKDF in the germline V gene (reference sequence). In the source study's methods: How many nucleated cells were present was estimated from reference gene primer amplification. Produced via immunoSEQ multiplex PCR; TCRdb's table is partial and in-frame only. Clonal size and the V and J genes are those of that table, whereas D and trimming came from the DNA. This table holds about 55,000 clones, 75% to 95% found once. The rearrangement links TRBV15 to TRBJ2-7, with TRBD2 identical over 11 bases. The specimen sequenced was peripheral blood. This TCR came from a man in his forties with acute or convalescent COVID-19. The CDR3 region is CATSREGNSGRAEQYF. In DNA, the CDR3 is TGTGCCACCAGCAGAGAGGGGAATAGCGGGAGGGCCGAGCAGTACTTC.